A single T cell receptor (beta chain) is shown here with its context. The germline gives CDR1 PRHDT, CDR2 FYEKMQ (reference sequence). The CDR3 length is 14 residues. V dropped 7 bases and J dropped 2 bases, with 12 bases sitting between them. The data derive from a study of sequential checkpoint blockade in melanoma. The table came from immunoSEQ multiplex PCR; TCRdb's copy has only in-frame clones and leaves some out. Of about 17,000 clones listed, 72% are singletons. The treatment is: randomized to nivolumab then ipilimumab (arm A) or the reverse (arm B). None of the patients previously received DNA-damaging chemotherapy. Live CD3+CD8+ CD19− CD56− cells were sorted from PBMCs.

The sequence was obtained from a human donor with melanoma. This rearrangement joins TRBV13 to TRBJ2-4; no definite D call. Here the sequenced sample was CD8+ T cells sorted from blood (inferred from file names), taken from a patient given nivolumab and ipilimumab in sequence. Here the CDR3 reads CASTTSYPKNIQYF. The CDR3 nucleotides read TGTGCCAGCACCACTTCCTATCCCAAAAACATTCAGTACTTC.